These T cell receptor beta chains were read from a single sample in a study of PD-L1 blockade in urothelial cancer. Measured with immunoSEQ multiplex PCR; TCRdb has only the in-frame clones, and not every one. The sample carries over 100,000 clones, 80% to 95% recorded once. The sample here was PBMCs, taken around atezolizumab (anti-PD-L1) treatment. The origin of the receptors is a man aged 60 to 69 with urothelial cancer. CDR3s include the opening cysteine and the closing phenylalanine or tryptophan. D genes are given only for firm matches. Clone size is shown for a subset of rows, as once, few, many or a class of expanded clone.

DNA,CDR3,size,J,D,V
TGTGCCAGCAGTGAGGGGAGCGGGATATATTTT,CASSEGSGIYF,-,TRBJ1-3,-,TRBV6-1
TGTGCCAGTACTAAAGCGGGAGCCGGCAACGAGCAGTACTTC,CASTKAGAGNEQYF,-,TRBJ2-7,TRBD2,TRBV19
TGCGCCAGCTCTCCCCGAGCCCGGACAGGGATCAATGAGCAGTTCTTC,CASSPRARTGINEQFF,-,TRBJ2-1,TRBD1,TRBV4-1
TGTGCCAGCAGCGTAGTCTCGGGGTCCGATGGCTACACCTTC,CASSVVSGSDGYTF,-,TRBJ1-2,-,TRBV9
TGTGCCAGCTCACCAACTAGCGAGTCCTCAGATACGCAGTATTTT,CASSPTSESSDTQYF,-,TRBJ2-3,TRBD2,TRBV18
TGCAGCGTTGAAAGGGGACAGGGAGGGGAAGGCTACACCTTC,CSVERGQGGEGYTF,few,TRBJ1-2,TRBD1,TRBV29-1
TGTGCCAGCAGTTACGAGGGGGCAAGCACCTACAATGAGCAGTTCTTC,CASSYEGASTYNEQFF,-,TRBJ2-1,TRBD1,TRBV6-5
TGTGCCAGCAGCGTCGGGACACGATCCTACAATGAGCAGTTCTTC,CASSVGTRSYNEQFF,once,TRBJ2-1,-,TRBV2
TGTGCCAGCAGCTCGGACAGGGTGGTTGGCTACACCTTC,CASSSDRVVGYTF,-,TRBJ1-2,TRBD1,TRBV5-6
TGTGCCAGCAGCTTGGGGACTAGCGGGGGAAGGGGGGATGAGCAGTTCTTC,CASSLGTSGGRGDEQFF,once,TRBJ2-1,TRBD2,TRBV5-4
TGTGCCAGCAGCCCTACCCGGAGGGGTGGCTACAATGAGCAGTTCTTC,CASSPTRRGGYNEQFF,once,TRBJ2-1,-,TRBV7-2
TGCGCCAGCAGCTCCGGACAGGGGTACTACGAGCAGTACTTC,CASSSGQGYYEQYF,-,TRBJ2-7,TRBD1,TRBV5-1
TGTGCCAGCAGTGATCAAAGGACAGGGTGGTCCTACGAGCAGTACTTC,CASSDQRTGWSYEQYF,once,TRBJ2-7,TRBD1,TRBV6-1
TGTGCCAGCAGTTTCGACAGGGTTTGGAACAATGAGCAGTTCTTC,CASSFDRVWNNEQFF,-,TRBJ2-1,TRBD1,TRBV27
TGTGCCAGTAGTATAGGGGGTAGCGGGAAGACAGATACGCAGTATTTT,CASSIGGSGKTDTQYF,-,TRBJ2-3,TRBD2,TRBV19
TGTGCCAGCAGCCAAGACCCCGGGGAGACCCAGTACTTC,CASSQDPGETQYF,few,TRBJ2-5,-,TRBV14
TGCAGCGTTGGACAGGGCCAAGAGACCCAGTACTTC,CSVGQGQETQYF,-,TRBJ2-5,TRBD1,TRBV29-1
TGTGCCAGCAGCGTAGACCATCGGGGAGGCGAGCAGTACTTC,CASSVDHRGGEQYF,-,TRBJ2-7,-,TRBV9
TGTGCCAGCAGTCGCACAACGGGAGAGACCCAGTACTTC,CASSRTTGETQYF,-,TRBJ2-5,-,TRBV6-5
TGTGCCAGCAGCTCCGAAGACAGGTTTCTTCCCGTCGGCTCCTACGAGCAGTACTTC,CASSSEDRFLPVGSYEQYF,-,TRBJ2-7,-,TRBV5-8
TGTGCCAGCAGAGCAGGGACAGGGGATAATTCACCCCTCCACTTT,CASRAGTGDNSPLHF,-,TRBJ1-6,TRBD1,TRBV27
TGTGCCACCAGCAGAGATTGGGGACAGGGCGGTGGGACCCAGTACTTC,CATSRDWGQGGGTQYF,-,TRBJ2-5,TRBD1,TRBV15
TGCGCCAGCAGCTCGGGACAGACATACAATGAGCAGTTCTTC,CASSSGQTYNEQFF,-,TRBJ2-1,TRBD1,TRBV5-1
TGTGCCAGCAGCCCCCGGACTAGCACAGATACGCAGTATTTT,CASSPRTSTDTQYF,once,TRBJ2-3,-,TRBV4-2
TGTGCCAGCAGTTACACGAAATCGGGGTCAAATGAGCAGTTCTTC,CASSYTKSGSNEQFF,-,TRBJ2-1,-,TRBV6-5
TGTGCCAGCAGCTTAGGACAGGGTATGGAAGAGACCCAGTACTTC,CASSLGQGMEETQYF,-,TRBJ2-5,TRBD1,TRBV7-9
TGTGCCAGCAGCTTGGTGCGGGGGGCGGATACGCAGTATTTT,CASSLVRGADTQYF,-,TRBJ2-3,TRBD2,TRBV5-5
TGTGCCAGCAGCAACAGGGGCGAGCAGTACTTC,CASSNRGEQYF,-,TRBJ2-7,TRBD1,TRBV7-8
TGTGCCAGCAGCCCCTTTCGAGGGGGGGCCAGCACAGATACGCAGTATTTT,CASSPFRGGASTDTQYF,-,TRBJ2-3,-,TRBV27
TGTGCCAGCAGCTTGACACTTGATGAGCAGTTCTTC,CASSLTLDEQFF,-,TRBJ2-1,-,TRBV7-6
TGTGCCACCCGAACGGGGGTTCCGGGGCAGCCCCAGCATTTT,CATRTGVPGQPQHF,-,TRBJ1-5,-,TRBV15
TGCGCCAGCAGCACGACGACAGGGGTTGGGAACATTCAGTACTTC,CASSTTTGVGNIQYF,-,TRBJ2-4,TRBD1,TRBV5-1
TGTGCCTGGAGTGTAGGGGTCGCCGACTACGAGCAGTACTTC,CAWSVGVADYEQYF,-,TRBJ2-7,-,TRBV30
TGTGCCAGCAGGGGACTAGCGGGAGGTAACCAAGAGACCCAGTACTTC,CASRGLAGGNQETQYF,-,TRBJ2-5,TRBD2,TRBV28
TGCGCCAGCAGTGTCGGGATTGATCAGCCCCAGCATTTT,CASSVGIDQPQHF,-,TRBJ1-5,-,TRBV10-2
TGTGCCAGCTGGGCCGGGGGACAGCCGAACACTGAAGCTTTCTTT,CASWAGGQPNTEAFF,-,TRBJ1-1,TRBD1,TRBV18
TGTGCCAGCAGCGTGGGACAGAACTATGGCTACACCTTC,CASSVGQNYGYTF,-,TRBJ1-2,TRBD1,TRBV7-9
TGCAGTGCTAGGGGCCAGGAGGAGAACACCTTC,CSARGQEENTF,few,TRBJ1-2,-,TRBV20-1
TGTGCCACCAGCAGAGTGGAGGCTGGGCAGTTCTTC,CATSRVEAGQFF,-,TRBJ2-1,-,TRBV15
TGCGCCAGCAGTGATTTGAGCGAGAGCTCCTACAATGAGCAGTTCTTC,CASSDLSESSYNEQFF,-,TRBJ2-1,-,TRBV10-2
TGTGCCAGCAGCTTGACGGCGGGAGGCTACGAGCAGTACTTC,CASSLTAGGYEQYF,-,TRBJ2-7,TRBD2,TRBV7-2
TGTGCCAGTAGTATAGTCTCCGGGACGGGGGCCTACGAGCAGTACTTC,CASSIVSGTGAYEQYF,-,TRBJ2-7,-,TRBV19
TGTGCCAGCCGCTACAGCACAGATACGCAGTATTTT,CASRYSTDTQYF,-,TRBJ2-3,-,TRBV6-1
TGTGCCAGCTCGCAGGGACAGGCGAGCTCCTACGAGCAGTACTTC,CASSQGQASSYEQYF,-,TRBJ2-7,TRBD1,TRBV18
TGTGCCAGCAGTGTACGCGTCAGCGCGAACACCGGGGAGCTGTTTTTT,CASSVRVSANTGELFF,-,TRBJ2-2,-,TRBV6-1
TGTGCCAGCAGCTTGGACAGATCAACCTACAATGAGCAGTTCTTC,CASSLDRSTYNEQFF,-,TRBJ2-1,-,TRBV5-4
TGTGCCTGGAGTGGTAGCGGGGCCGACAATGAGCAGTTCTTC,CAWSGSGADNEQFF,few,TRBJ2-1,TRBD2,TRBV30
TGTGCCAGCAGTGCAGGGGGCTGGAGCACAGATACGCAGTATTTT,CASSAGGWSTDTQYF,-,TRBJ2-3,TRBD1,TRBV9
TGTGCCAGCAGTTTCCGGCAGGGGACCGGGGAGCTGTTTTTT,CASSFRQGTGELFF,-,TRBJ2-2,-,TRBV28
TGTGCCAGCAGCGACCGGAGCGGGGCCCCCGGGAACGAGCAGTACTTC,CASSDRSGAPGNEQYF,-,TRBJ2-7,TRBD2,TRBV4-2
TGTGCCAGTAGTATAGACGGCGGCCTTCTTGGAAACACCATATATTTT,CASSIDGGLLGNTIYF,-,TRBJ1-3,-,TRBV19